What follows describes a single TCR beta chain. Its antigen is not yet known. Base quality data are lacking; no much larger clone is found one base away. Collaborating institutions collected whole blood in K2EDTA tubes following their own protocols. For TCRbeta analysis, collaborators shipped samples as frozen whole blood, isolated PBMCs, or DNA extracted from either of those sample types. The immunoSEQ Assay, a bias-controlled multiplex PCR, was used to amplify TCRbeta CDR3 regions from genomic DNA. On the authors' methods: Nucleated cell counts per sample were estimated from amplification of reference gene primers within the assay. Sequence reads were collapsed and filtered to measure the absolute abundance of every unique TCRbeta CDR3 rearrangement. For each sample, productive Simpson clonality was calculated as the square root of Simpson's diversity index over productive rearrangements. In its TCRdb copy, this immuneACCESS table keeps in-frame sequences only and misses some clones. Where compared with another copy, unresolved V genes explain less than half of these, and the others have no known cause. The V and J calls and the clone size are those of that table, but D and trimming were determined from the DNA. Within this sample are 90,000 to 130,000 clones, with approximately 82% of them counted one time only. The ten most abundant clones make up about 4.1% of the sample.

This entry comes from a study of blood T cell repertoires in COVID-19 (dated by TCRdb to about 2020). With respect to the entire study: Samples covering the acute and convalescent phases of COVID-19 were provided by collaborators in the United States, Italy and Spain. The material from the prospective study consisted of cDNA or gDNA derived from T cells, B-cell-depleted T cells, or PBMCs. Deeply sampled blood TCRbeta repertoires from subjects exposed to, actively infected with, or recovered from COVID-19 were included in the dataset. The repertoires were released in a freely available public database intended as a resource for research on the immune response to SARS-CoV-2. Samples came from the ongoing ImmuneRACE study (first 160 participants) plus 1,254 subjects from 6 global collaborators. The sample metadata nearly always contained a de-identified subject ID, COVID-19 status, age in years and sex. HLA class I and class II types, where available, came from metadata supplied by the sample provider rather than from assay-based typing.

What the work shows at the level of the full study, not this receptor alone: Clinical and demographic metadata were provided uncurated, with the amount varying by source and participant.

CDR1 and CDR2 are drawn from the germline V gene (reference sequence): WNHNN, SYGVQD. Germline trimming: 0 bases from V, 7 bases from J; junction bases outside gene matches: 4. CDR3 length: 14 amino acids, cysteine to phenylalanine. The entry retains the CDR3 DNA only, 42 bases that are in frame from base 1. The TCR was taken from a woman older than 75 with acute or convalescent COVID-19. The specimen sequenced was peripheral blood. The V and J genes are TRBV10-1 and TRBJ2-3, and 7 bases in between align with TRBD2. The CDR3 region reads CASSESDGRYTQYF. The DNA is TGCGCCAGCAGTGAGTCCGACGGGAGGTATACGCAGTATTTT.